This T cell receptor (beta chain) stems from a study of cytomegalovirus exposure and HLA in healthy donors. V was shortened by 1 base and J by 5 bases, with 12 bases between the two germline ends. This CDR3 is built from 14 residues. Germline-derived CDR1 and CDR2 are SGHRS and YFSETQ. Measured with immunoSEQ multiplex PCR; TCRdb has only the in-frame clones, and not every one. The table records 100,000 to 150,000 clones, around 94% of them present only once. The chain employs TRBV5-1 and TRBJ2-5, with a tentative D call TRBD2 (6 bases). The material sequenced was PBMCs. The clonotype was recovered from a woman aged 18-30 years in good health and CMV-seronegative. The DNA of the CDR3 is TGCGCCAGCAGCTTGAACGGGGGTAGGGAGACCCAGTACTTC. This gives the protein CASSLNGGRETQYF.